The 21 T cell receptor beta chains below all came from one sample that was sequenced in a study of blood T cell repertoires in COVID-19. TCRdb's table, derived via immunoSEQ multiplex PCR, lists solely in-frame clones and lacks some. The data show over 300,000 clones, with roughly 85% seen just once and just over 7% held by the top ten. The sample consisted of peripheral blood. Receptors originate from a human donor in a cohort sampled during active COVID-19.

The chain joins TRBV5-5 to TRBJ2-4; TRBD1 matches 8 bases. The germline gives CDR1 SGHKS, CDR2 YYEKEE (reference sequence). This CDR3 has 16 residues. Trimming at V came to 0 bases and at J to 2 bases, leaving 4 bases not matched to a gene. The CDR3 spells CASSLGQGASKNIQYF. Written as DNA, the CDR3 is TGTGCCAGCAGCTTGGGCCAGGGGGCTTCCAAAAACATTCAGTACTTC.

A few counts support this clone. This chain links TRBV2 with TRBJ2-2; 8 bases are shared with TRBD1. Looked up from germline, CDR1 is SNHLY and CDR2 is FYNNEI. The CDR3 consists of 13 residues. With 8 bases clipped from V and 4 bases from J, the junction kept 3 bases outside the gene matches. The CDR3 DNA reads TGTGCCAGCGCAGGGGGCGGCACCGGGGAGCTGTTTTTT. Its translation: CASAGGGTGELFF.

This clone was detected once. The chain combines TRBV19 with TRBJ1-4; D gene ambiguous. CDR3 length equals 15 residues. The V gene's germline CDR1 is LNHDA and CDR2 SQIVND (reference sequence). Trimming removed 4 bases at V and 0 bases at J, with 9 bases between. As DNA, the CDR3 is TGTGCCAGTAGTAAGAGACATGCAACTAATGAAAAACTGTTTTTT. Residues: CASSKRHATNEKLFF.

This clone was seen only once. The identical CDR3 is also encoded by other nucleotide sequences in the sample. The rearrangement joins TRBV20-1 to TRBJ1-1; no firm D call. CDR1 and CDR2 (germline): DFQATT, SNEGSKA (reference sequence). This CDR3 has 12 amino acids. Trimming stripped 3 bases from V and 1 base from J, with 6 bases between. DNA for the CDR3: TGCAGTGCTAGTGCCGGGAACACTGAAGCTTTCTTT. This gives the protein CSASAGNTEAFF.

The chain joins TRBV28 to TRBJ1-1; D gene unclear. The CDR3 covers 12 residues. In germline, CDR1 is MDHEN, CDR2 SYDVKM. The ends were cut back, 3 bases at V and 10 bases at J, with 12 bases in the middle. CDR3 in DNA: TGTGCCAGCAGTTTGCCCGTCTCCGGAGCTTTCTTT. As protein: CASSLPVSGAFF.

The V call is TRBV18, the J call TRBJ1-2; TRBD1 agrees at 7 bases. The V segment lost 3 bases and the J segment 5 bases; nucleotides outside the gene matches: 9. This CDR3 has 15 residues. Looked up from germline, CDR1 is KGHSH and CDR2 is LQKENI. CDR3 sequence reads: CASSPTGTDSYGYTF. In DNA, the CDR3 is TGTGCCAGCTCACCCACCGGGACAGATAGTTATGGCTACACCTTC. The full variable domain, in which reference TRBV18 and TRBJ1-2 provide the parts outside the CDR3, is NAGVMQNPRHLVRRRGQEARLRCSPMKGHSHVYWYRQLPEEGLKFMVYLQKENIIDESGMPKERFSAEFPKEGPSILRIQQVVRGDSAAYFCASSPTGTDSYGYTFGSGTRLTVV.

The genes are TRBV9 and TRBJ1-1; weak D call: TRBD1 (5 bases). Germline V gives CDR1 SGDLS, CDR2 YYNGEE. Deletions cut 0 bases from V and 3 bases from J, with 9 bases between. The CDR3 totals 14 residues. The CDR3 reads CASSVVGGYTEAFF. The CDR3 coding sequence is TGTGCCAGCAGCGTAGTGGGGGGATACACTGAAGCTTTCTTT.

The table lists this clone with a count of one. This rearrangement joins TRBV29-1 to TRBJ1-2; D not resolved. The CDR3 totals 14 residues. Germline V gene lookup returns CDR1 SQVTM and CDR2 ANQGSEA. Trimming removed 5 bases from V and 0 bases from J, with 13 bases in between. The CDR3 spells CSVLEAGANYGYTF. CDR3 coding DNA: TGCAGCGTTCTAGAGGCGGGAGCTAACTATGGCTACACCTTC.

The rearrangement joins TRBV5-1 to TRBJ1-1; 9 bases align to TRBD1. Germline V gene sequence: CDR1 SGHRS, CDR2 YFSETQ. V shed 4 bases, J shed 1 base, and the junction held 2 bases outside the gene matches. CDR3 length equals 14 residues. CDR3 coding DNA: TGCGCCAGCAGCCGGGACAGGGAGAACACTGAAGCTTTCTTT. As protein: CASSRDRENTEAFF.

The chain links TRBV18 to TRBJ1-2; D is ambiguous. The CDR3 has 13 amino acids. V lost 3 bases, J lost 8 bases, and 13 bases lay in between. Germline values: CDR1 KGHSH, CDR2 LQKENI. Here the CDR3 DNA reads TGTGCCAGCTCACCCGAGGGATCCTACGGCTACACCTTC. Encoded protein: CASSPEGSYGYTF.

The chain employs TRBV24-1 and TRBJ2-6; 7 nucleotides match TRBD1. The germline V gene encodes CDR1 KGHDR and CDR2 SFDVKD. The CDR3 runs to 18 residues. With V trimmed by 4 bases and J by 3 bases, 11 bases remained unmatched. The CDR3 coding sequence is TGTGCCACCAGTGACCCCGGGGACAGAGGAGATGGGGCCAACGTCCTGACTTTC. It yields the protein CATSDPGDRGDGANVLTF.

This chain connects TRBV6-6 to TRBJ2-6; D unclear. Germline V gives CDR1 MNHNY, CDR2 SVGAGI (reference sequence). The V and J ends lost 5 bases and 0 bases respectively, with 14 bases between them. The CDR3 loop spans 17 amino acids. CDR3 region: CASSLPTRSSGANVLTF. The CDR3, as DNA: TGTGCCAGCAGTCTCCCAACTCGGAGCTCTGGGGCCAACGTCCTGACTTTC.

J is TRBJ2-5 and V is TRBV6-5; possibly TRBD1 for D (7 bases). Germline assignment: CDR1 MNHEY and CDR2 SVGAGI. This CDR3 comprises 14 residues. With 0 bases removed from V and 7 bases from J, the gap between germline ends came to 12 bases. The CDR3 DNA follows: TGTGCCAGCAGTTACTCGACAGGGACTCGGACCCAGTACTTC. Translating gives CASSYSTGTRTQYF.

This chain connects TRBV7-6 to TRBJ1-1, with 7 bases lining up with TRBD1. Per germline, CDR1 SGHVS and CDR2 FNYEAQ. The ends lost 8 bases at V and 0 bases at J; junction bases unmatched: 9. The CDR3 sequence is 15 residues long. This chain's CDR3 is CASALGQELNTEAFF. As DNA, the CDR3 is TGTGCCAGCGCACTCGGACAGGAACTGAACACTGAAGCTTTCTTT.

V gene TRBV7-3 combines with J gene TRBJ2-3, with D possibly matching TRBD1 (7 bases). CDR1 is SGHTA, CDR2 FQGTGA, per germline. The ends were cut back, 4 bases at V and 1 base at J, with 12 bases in the middle. This CDR3 contains 15 residues. The CDR3 DNA sequence: TGTGCCAGCAGCTCCGCAGGGGGGCGCACAGATACGCAGTATTTT. It codes for CASSSAGGRTDTQYF.

The J gene is TRBJ2-1, the V gene TRBV20-1; 11 bases map to TRBD2. Germline assignment: CDR1 DFQATT and CDR2 SNEGSKA (reference sequence). Unmatched junction bases numbered 7, after V lost 3 bases and J lost 0 bases. This CDR3 is built from 17 residues. CDR3 bases: TGCAGTGCTAGTAGACTAGCGGGGACGAGCTCCTACAATGAGCAGTTCTTC. Amino acids: CSASRLAGTSSYNEQFF.

The V and J genes are TRBV6-1 and TRBJ2-7, with D possibly being TRBD2 (5 bases). Trimming took 6 bases from V and 2 from J, leaving 20 bases between them. The CDR3 contains 16 residues. Germline CDR1 reads MNHNS; CDR2 reads SASEGT. CDR3 sequence reads: CASSESGEMGTYEQYF. In nucleotides, the CDR3 is TGTGCCAGCAGCGAAAGCGGAGAGATGGGGACCTACGAGCAGTACTTC.

The chain employs TRBV7-8 and TRBJ2-5; TRBD2 agrees at 9 bases. Germline CDR1 reads SGHVS; CDR2 reads FQNEAQ. The CDR3 contains 14 residues. Trimming took 6 bases from V and 3 from J; bases not matched to a gene: 5. For the CDR3, the DNA is TGTGCCAGCAGACAATGGACTAGCGAAGAGACCCAGTACTTC. This codes for CASRQWTSEETQYF.

V usage is TRBV4-1 and J usage is TRBJ2-7, with 7 bases matching TRBD2. The CDR3 is made up of 14 amino acids. Germline V gives CDR1 MGHRA, CDR2 YSYEKL. Unmatched junction bases numbered 5, after V lost 4 bases and J lost 2 bases. Here the CDR3 DNA reads TGCGCCAGCAGCCCGGCTAGCGGACCCTACGAGCAGTACTTC. Translating it yields CASSPASGPYEQYF.

The J gene is TRBJ1-1, the V gene TRBV6-1; D possibly corresponds to TRBD1 (5 bases). This CDR3 region has 16 residues. Germline CDR1 reads MNHNS; CDR2 reads SASEGT. V gave up 4 bases and J gave up 2 bases, with 17 bases separating them. The CDR3 nucleotides read TGTGCCAGCAGTGGCGGGGCGGGGCAGCTTAACACTGAAGCTTTCTTT. Translation gives CASSGGAGQLNTEAFF.

Of note for this clone: Other DNA sequences of this sample code for an identical CDR3. The V call is TRBV27, the J call TRBJ1-2, with 7 bases fitting TRBD1. In germline, CDR1 is MNHEY, CDR2 SMNVEV (reference sequence). J lost 4 bases, V lost 4 bases, and 3 bases had no gene match. CDR3 size: 13 residues. The CDR3 is CASSSRDSYGYTF. Written as DNA, the CDR3 is TGTGCCAGCAGTTCCCGGGACAGCTATGGCTACACCTTC.